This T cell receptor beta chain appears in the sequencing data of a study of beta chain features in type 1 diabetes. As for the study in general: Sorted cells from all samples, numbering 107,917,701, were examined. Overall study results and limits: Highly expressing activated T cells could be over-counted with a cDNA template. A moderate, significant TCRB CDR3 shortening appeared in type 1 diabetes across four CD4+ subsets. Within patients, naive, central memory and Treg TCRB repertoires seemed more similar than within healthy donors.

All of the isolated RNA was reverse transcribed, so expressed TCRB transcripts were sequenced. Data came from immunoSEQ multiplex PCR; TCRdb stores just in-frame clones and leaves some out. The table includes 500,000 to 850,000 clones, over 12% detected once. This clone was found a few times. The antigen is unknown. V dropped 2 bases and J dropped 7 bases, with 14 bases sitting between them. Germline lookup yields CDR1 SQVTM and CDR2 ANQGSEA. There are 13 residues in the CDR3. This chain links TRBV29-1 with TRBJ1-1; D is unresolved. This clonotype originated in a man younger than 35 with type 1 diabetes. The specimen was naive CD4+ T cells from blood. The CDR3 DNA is TGCAGCGTTGAAAAGAGAATGATAGGTGAAGCTTTCTTT. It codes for CSVEKRMIGEAFF.